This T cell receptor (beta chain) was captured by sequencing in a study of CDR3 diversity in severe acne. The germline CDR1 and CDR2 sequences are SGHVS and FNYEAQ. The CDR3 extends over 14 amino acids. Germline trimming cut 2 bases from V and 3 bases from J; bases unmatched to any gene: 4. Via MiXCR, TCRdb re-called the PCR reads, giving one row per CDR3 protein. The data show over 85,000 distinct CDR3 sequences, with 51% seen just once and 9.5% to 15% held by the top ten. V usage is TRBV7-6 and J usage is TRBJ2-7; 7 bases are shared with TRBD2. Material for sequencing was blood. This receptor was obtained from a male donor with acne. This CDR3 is CASSLSASGYEQYF. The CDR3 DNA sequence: TGTGCCAGCAGCTTATCGGCTAGCGGCTACGAGCAGTACTTC.